Each of the 26 T cell receptor beta chains below was sequenced from the same sample in a study of blood T cell repertoires in COVID-19. Libraries were prepared by immunoSEQ multiplex PCR; TCRdb keeps only in-frame clonotypes and omits some of them. The sample lists 80,000 to 95,000 clones; about nine tenths were seen once. Sequencing was performed on peripheral blood. The receptors stem from a man aged 50 to 59 with active or convalescent COVID-19.

The V gene is TRBV5-1, the J gene TRBJ2-3; D is ambiguous. Trimming stripped 0 bases from V and 5 bases from J, with 13 bases between. CDR1 is SGHRS and CDR2 is YFSETQ in the germline V gene. The CDR3 consists of 15 residues. CDR3 DNA sequence: TGCGCCAGCAGCTTGGTTACAGCAAAGCAAGATACGCAGTATTTT. Its protein is CASSLVTAKQDTQYF.

The J gene is TRBJ2-3, the V gene TRBV6-5; 7 bases are a match to TRBD2. This CDR3 comprises 14 residues. The ends lost 4 bases at V and 1 base at J; junction bases unmatched: 2. Per the germline V gene, CDR1 is MNHEY and CDR2 is SVGAGI. The CDR3 sequence: CASSLAGGTDTQYF. In nucleotides, the CDR3 is TGTGCCAGCAGTTTGGCGGGAGGCACAGATACGCAGTATTTT.

This chain uses TRBV4-2 with TRBJ1-5; 10 positions agree with TRBD1. The CDR3 covers 15 residues. In germline, CDR1 is LGHNA, CDR2 YNFKEQ. The junction had 7 bases not matched to a gene; V was cut back by 5 bases and J by 6 bases. Here the CDR3 reads CASSSGTGVSQPQHF. The CDR3 DNA sequence: TGTGCCAGCAGCTCAGGGACAGGGGTATCTCAGCCCCAGCATTTT.

This sequence joins TRBV6-5 and TRBJ1-5; weak D call: TRBD1 (5 bases). CDR1 is MNHEY, CDR2 SVGAGI, per germline. The CDR3 covers 14 residues. V lost 2 bases and J lost 4, with 9 bases in between. As DNA, the CDR3 is TGTGCCAGCAGTTACCGGGGACTAAATCAGCCCCAGCATTTT. Protein sequence: CASSYRGLNQPQHF.

The J gene is TRBJ1-1, the V gene TRBV7-8; D unclear. CDR3 length: 14 amino acids. Germline V lookup: CDR1 SGHVS, CDR2 FQNEAQ. V lost 5 bases and J 5 bases, leaving 15 bases between the germline ends. CDR3 sequence reads: CASSNIRGRTEAFF. CDR3 nucleotide sequence: TGTGCCAGCAGCAACATACGGGGAAGGACTGAAGCTTTCTTT.

The chain links TRBV5-1 to TRBJ2-6; D uncertain. Germline V gives CDR1 SGHRS, CDR2 YFSETQ. This CDR3 is built from 15 residues. V dropped 0 bases and J dropped 2 bases, with 6 bases sitting between them. CDR3 DNA: TGCGCCAGCAGCTTGGTACTCGCTGGGGCCAACGTCCTGACTTTC. Its protein product is CASSLVLAGANVLTF.

This clone was recorded a few times. This chain connects TRBV7-9 to TRBJ1-6; maybe TRBD1 (5 bases). Germline V gene lookup returns CDR1 SEHNR and CDR2 FQNEAQ (reference sequence). This CDR3 comprises 13 residues. The V gene lost 2 bases and the J gene lost 7 bases, with 6 bases spanning the gap. This CDR3 is CASSLKGNSPLHF. Written as DNA, the CDR3 is TGTGCCAGCAGCTTAAAGGGGAATTCACCCCTCCACTTT.

The V call is TRBV6-2 or TRBV6-3, the J call TRBJ2-7, with D tentatively TRBD1 (5 bases). Trimming removed 6 bases at V and 3 bases at J, with 9 bases between. This CDR3 is 12 amino acids long. Germline V gene data show CDR1 as MNHEY and CDR2 as SVGEGT. This chain's CDR3 is CASSKQGYEQYF. The CDR3, as DNA: TGTGCCAGCAGCAAGCAGGGCTACGAGCAGTACTTC.

The chain links TRBV12-3 or TRBV12-4 to TRBJ1-1; D gene uncertain. V was cut by 6 bases and J by 10 bases, with 12 bases left in between. The CDR3 is made up of 11 amino acids. The CDR3 bases are TGTGCCAGCAGGGGCCGCCGGGGAGCTTTCTTT. Translating it yields CASRGRRGAFF.

This clone was recorded only once. This rearrangement joins TRBV20-1 to TRBJ2-7, with a tentative D call TRBD1 (5 bases). The CDR3 spans 11 residues. V lost 6 bases to trimming and J lost 2 bases, with 8 bases between them. CDR1 DFQATT and CDR2 SNEGSKA come from the germline V gene (reference sequence). The DNA of the CDR3 is TGCAGTGCCGCGACAGCCTACGAGCAGTACTTC. Protein product: CSAATAYEQYF.

The chain links TRBV28 to TRBJ1-2; 7 bases agree with TRBD1. This CDR3 is 14 amino acids long. J gave up 7 bases and V 6 bases, and 11 bases lay outside the gene matches. Germline V gene lookup returns CDR1 MDHEN and CDR2 SYDVKM. In DNA, the CDR3 is TGTGCCAGCAGCCCCCCGACAGGGAAAGGTGGCTACACCTTC. As protein: CASSPPTGKGGYTF.

This CDR3 is CATSDSGYQETQYF. For the CDR3, the DNA is TGTGCCACCAGTGATTCAGGGTACCAAGAGACCCAGTACTTC. The rearrangement joins TRBV24-1 to TRBJ2-5; TRBD1 is a possible D gene (5 bases). Trimming left V 2 bases short and J 0 bases short, with 6 bases between. Germline values: CDR1 KGHDR, CDR2 SFDVKD. The length of the CDR3 is 14 residues.

The gene calls are TRBV5-6 and TRBJ2-4; D gene uncertain. Trimming took 4 bases from V and 5 from J, leaving 13 bases between them. Germline-derived CDR1 and CDR2 are SGHDT and YYEEEE. The CDR3 is made up of 14 amino acids. The CDR3 sequence: CASSAWLFQNIQYF. The CDR3 DNA reads TGTGCCAGCAGCGCCTGGCTTTTCCAAAACATTCAGTACTTC. Looking up the rest from reference TRBV5-6 and TRBJ2-4 gives the full variable domain: DAGVTQSPTHLIKTRGQQVTLRCSPKSGHDTVSWYQQALGQGPQFIFQYYEEEERQRGNFPDRFSGHQFPNYSSELNVNALLLGDSALYLCASSAWLFQNIQYFGAGTRLSVL.

The gene calls are TRBV9 and TRBJ1-1; 8 bases agree with TRBD1. The germline V gene encodes CDR1 SGDLS and CDR2 YYNGEE. The junction had 6 bases not matched to a gene; V was cut back by 3 bases and J by 2 bases. This CDR3 has 15 residues. CDR3 bases: TGTGCCAGCAGCGCTTCGGGGACAGGCAACACTGAAGCTTTCTTT. Residues: CASSASGTGNTEAFF.

The CDR3: CASSLGDSPYEQYF. The CDR3 DNA follows: TGTGCCAGCAGCTTGGGGGACAGTCCATACGAGCAGTACTTC. The genes are TRBV5-4 and TRBJ2-7; TRBD1 matches at 7 bases. V lost 0 bases, J lost 4 bases, and 4 bases stayed unmatched. Germline CDR1 reads SGHNT; CDR2 reads YYREEE (reference sequence). This CDR3 contains 14 residues.

The J gene is TRBJ2-2, the V gene TRBV6-5; the match to TRBD1 covers 9 bases. This CDR3 contains 15 residues. Germline V gene lookup returns CDR1 MNHEY and CDR2 SVGAGI. Trimming cost V 6 bases and J 4 bases; bases outside gene matches: 6. This chain's CDR3 is CASRLQGAGTGELFF. DNA for the CDR3: TGTGCCAGCAGGTTACAGGGGGCAGGCACCGGGGAGCTGTTTTTT.

The chain has TRBV5-1 and TRBJ2-7; 11 bases fit TRBD1. In germline, CDR1 is SGHRS, CDR2 YFSETQ. The CDR3 has 17 amino acids. J lost 5 bases, V lost 0 bases, and 10 bases had no gene match. The CDR3, as DNA: TGCGCCAGCAGCTTGGAGCCTGTCGGGACAGGGGGACACGAGCAGTACTTC. Translated, it gives CASSLEPVGTGGHEQYF.

The V gene is TRBV29-1, the J gene TRBJ1-1; 8 positions match TRBD1. This CDR3 comprises 16 residues. Germline values: CDR1 SQVTM, CDR2 ANQGSEA. Trimming at V came to 6 bases and at J to 4 bases, leaving 16 bases not matched to a gene. The CDR3 nucleotides read TGCAGCGTAGACAGGGGATTCTTTTTGAGGGGCACTGAAGCTTTCTTT. Protein: CSVDRGFFLRGTEAFF.

In DNA form, the CDR3 reads TGTGCCAGCCGAACAGGGGGGAGCTCCTACAATGAGCAGTTCTTC. Its translation: CASRTGGSSYNEQFF. The V call is TRBV6-5, the J call TRBJ2-1; 8 positions agree with TRBD1. V trimming: 8 bases; J trimming: 0 bases; junction bases outside the gene matches: 6. Germline CDR1 reads MNHEY; CDR2 reads SVGAGI. This CDR3 region has 15 residues.

The chain combines TRBV10-3 with TRBJ1-3; 9 bases line up with TRBD1. Per the germline V gene, CDR1 is ENHRY and CDR2 is SYGVKD. J gave up 2 bases and V 8 bases, and 13 bases lay outside the gene matches. The CDR3 spans 17 residues. In DNA form, the CDR3 reads TGTGCCATCGCGGGACAGGGCCCGACAGGACCTGGAAACACCATATATTTT. Translating it yields CAIAGQGPTGPGNTIYF.

This chain joins TRBV30 and TRBJ2-7, with D possibly matching TRBD2 (6 bases). Germline V gene data show CDR1 as GTSNPN and CDR2 as SVGIG (reference sequence). Trimming stripped 3 bases from V and 1 base from J, with 19 bases between. The CDR3 has 16 amino acids. CDR3 sequence reads: CAWRKGSGVRSYEQYF. CDR3 coding DNA: TGTGCCTGGAGGAAGGGATCGGGAGTGAGGTCCTACGAGCAGTACTTC. The variable domain in full, with the rest retrieved from reference TRBV30 and TRBJ2-7, is SQTIHQWPATLVQPVGSPLSLECTVEGTSNPNLYWYRQAAGRGLQLLFYSVGIGQISSEVPQNLSASRPQDRQFILSSKKLLLSDSGFYLCAWRKGSGVRSYEQYFGPGTRLTVT.

CDR3 sequence (DNA): TGTGCCAGCAGCGTAGCTGGGACAGCCAACAATGAGCAGTTCTTC. As protein: CASSVAGTANNEQFF. The chain couples TRBV9 to TRBJ2-1; 7 nucleotides line up with TRBD1. V was pared by 0 bases and J by 5 bases, with 5 bases of the junction left unmatched. The CDR3 is 15 residues long. The germline V gene encodes CDR1 SGDLS and CDR2 YYNGEE.

Written as DNA, the CDR3 is TGTGCCTGGGAGCGGACAGGGGCGGACACTGAAGCTTTCTTT. It codes for CAWERTGADTEAFF. The chain joins TRBV30 to TRBJ1-1, with TRBD1 identical over 9 bases. The CDR3 totals 14 residues. Trimming removed 5 bases from V and 3 bases from J; junction bases left unmatched: 7. Per germline, CDR1 GTSNPN and CDR2 SVGIG (reference sequence).

The CDR3 reads CAIKDRAGDTEAFF. In DNA, the CDR3 is TGTGCCATCAAGGACAGGGCCGGGGACACTGAAGCTTTCTTT. V and J are TRBV10-3 and TRBJ1-1; the match to TRBD1 covers 8 bases. Germline-derived CDR1 and CDR2 are ENHRY and SYGVKD. V lost 7 bases, J lost 3 bases, and 7 bases stayed unmatched. The CDR3 is made up of 14 amino acids.

V gene TRBV7-2 combines with J gene TRBJ1-2, with 7 bases that match TRBD1. Germline values: CDR1 SGHTA, CDR2 FQGNSA. This CDR3 region has 14 residues. V gave up 5 bases and J gave up 2 bases; unmatched junction bases: 5. This CDR3 reads CASSKMGQNYGYTF. CDR3 sequence (DNA): TGTGCCAGCAGCAAAATGGGACAGAACTATGGCTACACCTTC.

This rearrangement joins TRBV4-3 to TRBJ1-1; the D is unclear. Germline-derived CDR1 and CDR2 are LGHNA and YSLEER. Trimming left V 1 base short and J 4 bases short, with 13 bases between. The CDR3 totals 15 residues. The CDR3 DNA sequence: TGCGCCAGCAGCCAAGGTTATCGCGGCCCCACTGAAGCTTTCTTT. This codes for CASSQGYRGPTEAFF.